This T cell receptor beta chain was sequenced in a study of T cells after yellow fever vaccination. The CDR3 is made up of 16 amino acids. With 2 bases clipped from V and 2 bases from J, the junction kept 7 bases outside the gene matches. CDR1 is MGHRA and CDR2 is YSYEKL in the germline V gene. A 5'RACE template-switching step, the method used to make TCR cDNA, added a universal primer site and UMIs. One entry per CDR3 protein results from TCRdb running MiXCR on the 5' RACE reads. The sample gives a few hundred thousand distinct CDR3 sequences, around 6.8% of which show up once; over 15% is in the top ten. The sample holds many counts of this clonotype.

The sequencing here drew on PBMCs, taken about 49 days after the first yellow fever vaccination. This receptor was identified in a man aged 18 to 29 who received the YFV17D yellow fever vaccine. The chain carries TRBV4-1 and TRBJ2-3, with TRBD2 matching 7 bases. The CDR3 sequence is CASSQLGGLTTDTQYF. The CDR3, as DNA: TGCGCCAGCAGCCAACTGGGGGGACTAACCACAGATACGCAGTATTTT.